The rows below give T cell receptor beta chains drawn from one sample of a study of shared clonotypes between healthy human individuals. Generated by immunoSEQ multiplex PCR, the TCRdb table keeps only in-frame clones and is missing some. The table has roughly 1,100,000 clones, about 74% seen once; the top ten hold nearly 1.5%. Input material: memory CD4+ T cells sorted from blood. All receptors come from a man in his late teens or twenties in good health. Both conserved end residues are part of each CDR3. A D gene is named only where the DNA matches it firmly. The size of a clone is reported for some rows only, either as once, few or many, or as a class for expanded clones.

>TRBV5-1|TRBD1|once|TRBJ1-1
TGCGCCAGCAGCGGAGGGGGCCCTATGAACACTGAAGCTTTCTTT
CASSGGGPMNTEAFF
>TRBV2|TRBD1|few|TRBJ1-5
TGTGCCAGCAGCTCTTCGGACAGGGAAAATCAGCCCCAGCATTTT
CASSSSDRENQPQHF
>TRBV7-2|TRBD1|.|TRBJ1-1
TGTGCCAGCAGCCGCCGCACGACAGGGGGGGACACTGAAGCTTTCTTT
CASSRRTTGGDTEAFF
>TRBV11-2|TRBD1|few|TRBJ2-1
TGTGCCAGCAGCCGGGACAGGGGGCGGAATGAGCAGTTCTTC
CASSRDRGRNEQFF
>TRBV10-3|TRBD2|.|TRBJ2-3
TGTGCCATCTGTTCGGGGGGGGGCACAGATACGCAGTATTTT
CAICSGGGTDTQYF
>TRBV5-1|TRBD1|.|TRBJ1-3
TGCGCCAGCAGCTTGCAGGGGGATTATCCGGACACCATATATTTT
CASSLQGDYPDTIYF
>TRBV5-6|.|.|TRBJ2-5
TGTGCCAGCAGCTTGGGCAGGGTGGAGACCCAGTACTTC
CASSLGRVETQYF
>TRBV18|TRBD1|.|TRBJ2-5
TGTGCCAGCTCATTAACAGGGGGCCCTTTCCAAGAGACCCAGTACTTC
CASSLTGGPFQETQYF
>TRBV20-1|.|.|TRBJ2-7
TGCAGTGCTGCGAAGACCTACGAGCAGTACTTC
CSAAKTYEQYF
>TRBV11-3|.|.|TRBJ2-3
TGTGCCAGCAGCTTAACCGTAGGCACGCAGTATTTT
CASSLTVGTQYF
>TRBV7-3|.|.|TRBJ2-1
TGTGCCAGCAGCTTGCTTGGATCGGATGAGCAGTTCTTC
CASSLLGSDEQFF
>TRBV2|.|.|TRBJ1-1
TGTGCCAGCAGTAACAAGGGGAACACTGAAGCTTTCTTT
CASSNKGNTEAFF
>TRBV10-2|TRBD2|.|TRBJ2-3
TGCGCCAGCAGTGCCGGGCGGGGGGCAAGCACAGATACGCAGTATTTT
CASSAGRGASTDTQYF
>TRBV9|.|.|TRBJ2-3
TGTGCCAGCAGCGTCGGGCAGGGAGCAGATACGCAGTATTTT
CASSVGQGADTQYF
>TRBV2|TRBD2|.|TRBJ2-1
TGTGCCAGCAGGGTCTGGGGGGGGAATGAGCAGTTCTTC
CASRVWGGNEQFF
>TRBV5-6|.|.|TRBJ2-5
TGTGCCAGCAGCTCCCTGGGGACGGGCGAAGAGACCCAGTACTTC
CASSSLGTGEETQYF
>TRBV7-8|TRBD1|.|TRBJ1-1
TGTGCCAGCTTAACAGGGGTTGACAACACTGAAGCTTTCTTT
CASLTGVDNTEAFF
>TRBV5-1|.|.|TRBJ2-3
TGCGCCAGCAGCTTGGAGCGGAGCACAGATACGCAGTATTTT
CASSLERSTDTQYF
>TRBV6-5|TRBD1|.|TRBJ2-7
TGTGCCAGCAGTTTACGACGACAGGGGGGGTCCTACGAGCAGTACTTC
CASSLRRQGGSYEQYF
>TRBV5-1|TRBD1|.|TRBJ1-6
TGCGCCAGCAGCTTGGACGGGACAGGCCTTTCACCCCTCCACTTT
CASSLDGTGLSPLHF
>TRBV7-3|.|.|TRBJ1-1
TGTGCCAGCAGCACTGAACTGAACACTGAAGCTTTCTTT
CASSTELNTEAFF
>TRBV2|.|.|TRBJ2-1
TGTGCCAGCAAGGGTTACAATGAGCAGTTCTTC
CASKGYNEQFF
>TRBV5-4|TRBD2|.|TRBJ2-1
TGTGCCAGCAGCTTACCTGGGGGGTGGACTAGCGGAAACAATGAGCAGTTCTTC
CASSLPGGWTSGNNEQFF
>TRBV10-1|.|.|TRBJ2-7
TGCGCCAGCAGTGAGTCGGGGTCTTACGAGCAGTACTTC
CASSESGSYEQYF
>TRBV6-1|.|.|TRBJ1-1
TGTGCCAGCAGGGGGGGACTGTTATACACTGAAGCTTTCTTT
CASRGGLLYTEAFF
>TRBV18|.|few|TRBJ1-6
TGTGCCAGCTCACCTCCTGGGGCCAATAATTCACCCCTCCACTTT
CASSPPGANNSPLHF
>TRBV4-3|.|.|TRBJ2-3
TGCGCCAGCAGCCAATCACCCAGGCCGGCCACGGATACGCAGTATTTT
CASSQSPRPATDTQYF
>TRBV6-1|.|.|TRBJ2-6
TGTGCCAGCAGGGGTGGTGGGGCCAACGTCCTGACTTTC
CASRGGGANVLTF
>TRBV4-2|.|.|TRBJ2-4
TGTGCCAGCAGCCAAGCAGGACTAGCCAAAAACATTCAGTACTTC
CASSQAGLAKNIQYF
>TRBV7-2|.|.|TRBJ2-3
TGTGCCAGCAGCTTAAGGGGCGGAGGAAGCGGAGATACGCAGTATTTT
CASSLRGGGSGDTQYF
>TRBV7-9|TRBD1|few|TRBJ2-4
TGTGCCAGCAGCTTAGAGGCTTCAGGGGGCGTCATTCAGTACTTC
CASSLEASGGVIQYF
>TRBV28|.|.|TRBJ1-2
TGTGCCAGCAGTTTAGGCCTTAACTATGGCTACACCTTC
CASSLGLNYGYTF
>TRBV18|TRBD1|few|TRBJ1-2
TGTGCCAGCTCACCGTTCGCGACAGGGGACTATGGCTACACCTTC
CASSPFATGDYGYTF
>TRBV19|.|.|TRBJ1-5
TGTGCCAGTAGTAGGTCCCAGGCTGCCAGCAATCAGCCCCAGCATTTT
CASSRSQAASNQPQHF
>TRBV5-4|TRBD1|once|TRBJ2-5
TGTGCCAGCAGCTCCCAAGACAGGGGGGATTGGGAGACCCAGTACTTC
CASSSQDRGDWETQYF
>TRBV2|.|few|TRBJ1-2
TGTGCCAGCGAAATGGGATTCGCCAGAGGGGATGGCTACACCTTC
CASEMGFARGDGYTF
>TRBV7-2|TRBD2|.|TRBJ2-3
TGTGCCAGCAGCTTGAGTCCTAGCGGGAGCTCGGCAGATACGCAGTATTTT
CASSLSPSGSSADTQYF
>TRBV28|.|.|TRBJ1-4
TGTGCCAGCGTGTCAGGAAATGAAAAACTGTTTTTT
CASVSGNEKLFF
>TRBV6-5|.|.|TRBJ2-7
TGTGCCAGCAGTTTTTATCTTGGGACGCTGGACGAGCAGTACTTC
CASSFYLGTLDEQYF
>TRBV6-5|.|.|TRBJ2-1
TGTGCCAGCAGCCCCGGTGTCGGCGGTGAGCAGTTCTTC
CASSPGVGGEQFF